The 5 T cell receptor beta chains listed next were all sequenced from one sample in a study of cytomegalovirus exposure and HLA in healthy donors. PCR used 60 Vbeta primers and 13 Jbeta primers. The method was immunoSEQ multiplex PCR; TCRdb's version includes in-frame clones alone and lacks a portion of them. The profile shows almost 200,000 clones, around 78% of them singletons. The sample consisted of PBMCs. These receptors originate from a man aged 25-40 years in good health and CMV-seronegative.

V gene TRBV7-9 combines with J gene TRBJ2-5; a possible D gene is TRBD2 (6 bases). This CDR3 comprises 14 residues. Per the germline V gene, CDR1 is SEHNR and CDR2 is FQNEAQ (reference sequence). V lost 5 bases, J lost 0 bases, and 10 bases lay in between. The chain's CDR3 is CASSRGTDQETQYF. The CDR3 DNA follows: TGTGCCAGCAGCCGCGGGACCGACCAAGAGACCCAGTACTTC.

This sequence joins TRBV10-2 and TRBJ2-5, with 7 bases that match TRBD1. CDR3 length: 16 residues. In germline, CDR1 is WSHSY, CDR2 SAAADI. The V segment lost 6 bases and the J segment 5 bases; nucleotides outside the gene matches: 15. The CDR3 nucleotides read TGCGCCAGCAGGGCGGAGAGGGGGCAGGGAGAGGAGACCCAGTACTTC. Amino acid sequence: CASRAERGQGEETQYF.

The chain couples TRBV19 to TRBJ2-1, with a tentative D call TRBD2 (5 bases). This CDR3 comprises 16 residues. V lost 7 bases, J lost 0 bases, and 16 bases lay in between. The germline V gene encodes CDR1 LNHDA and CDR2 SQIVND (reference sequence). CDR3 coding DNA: TGTGCCAGTACCCCAGACCCGGGAAGCTCCTACAATGAGCAGTTCTTC. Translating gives CASTPDPGSSYNEQFF. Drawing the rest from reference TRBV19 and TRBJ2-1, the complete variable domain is DGGITQSPKYLFRKEGQNVTLSCEQNLNHDAMYWYRQDPGQGLRLIYYSQIVNDFQKGDIAEGYSVSREKKESFPLTVTSAQKNPTAFYLCASTPDPGSSYNEQFFGPGTRLTVL.

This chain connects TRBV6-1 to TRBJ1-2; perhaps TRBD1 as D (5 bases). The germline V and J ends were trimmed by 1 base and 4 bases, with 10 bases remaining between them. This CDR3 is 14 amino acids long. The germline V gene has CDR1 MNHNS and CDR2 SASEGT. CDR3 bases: TGTGCCAGCAGTGAAGAGGGGCTCATCTATGGCTACACCTTC. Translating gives CASSEEGLIYGYTF.

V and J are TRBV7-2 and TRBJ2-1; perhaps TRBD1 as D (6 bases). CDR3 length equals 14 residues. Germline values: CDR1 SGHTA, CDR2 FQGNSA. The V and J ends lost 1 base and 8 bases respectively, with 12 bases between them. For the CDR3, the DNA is TGTGCCAGCAGCTTAGTAGGGGGAGTGGATGAGCAGTTCTTC. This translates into CASSLVGGVDEQFF.